This entry concerns a single T cell receptor (beta chain). Antigen unknown. These data are taken from a study of shared clonotypes between healthy human individuals. In the authors' workflow: Owing to the provision of junction-only sequences devoid of quality scores by immunoSEQ, filtering differed. The data were produced by immunoSEQ multiplex PCR, yet TCRdb's version contains in-frame clones alone and is incomplete. V and J calls and clone size are as listed in that table; D and trimming were resolved from the DNA. The sample has approximately 600,000 clones; around 95% are singletons. Study results and caveats: The sole specimen, blood, was sampled, and tissue repertoires likely differ. An anticipated effect of sequencing depth on clonotype sharing among donors was recognized.

The CDR3 extends over 14 amino acids. Trimming took 3 bases from V and 2 from J; bases not matched to a gene: 2. The germline CDR1 and CDR2 sequences are SGHDT and YYEEEE. Naivety among CD8 cells was defined by CD45RO negativity and positive CCR7 selection, thereby excluding terminally differentiated effector memory CD45RA+ cells. Each of the donors was a healthy adult who was HIV-negative and had not had a recent acute infection or vaccination. What was sequenced was naive CD8+ T cells sorted from blood. The chain recombines TRBV5-6 with TRBJ2-7; 10 bases match TRBD1. This receptor was taken from a woman aged 25 to 45 in good health. In DNA form, the CDR3 reads TGTGCCAGCAGCTGGGACAGGGGACCCTACGAGCAGTACTTC. Its protein is CASSWDRGPYEQYF.